This TCR beta chain was retrieved from a study of blood T cell repertoires in COVID-19. The J segment lost 2 bases and the V segment lost 1 base, leaving 6 bases of the junction unmatched. This CDR3 has 16 residues. Germline V gives CDR1 SGHRS, CDR2 YFSETQ. Sequencing was performed with immunoSEQ multiplex PCR; in TCRdb, only in-frame clones are kept and a portion is missing. The sample contains roughly 380,000 clones, 85% of which appear only once. The receptor was derived from a woman between 18 and 30 years old with acute or convalescent COVID-19. The V and J genes are TRBV5-1 and TRBJ1-5; 7 bases fit TRBD1. The sample consisted of peripheral blood. CDR3 in DNA: TGCGCCAGCAGCTTGACCGGGACAGTGGGCAATCAGCCCCAGCATTTT. Protein sequence: CASSLTGTVGNQPQHF.